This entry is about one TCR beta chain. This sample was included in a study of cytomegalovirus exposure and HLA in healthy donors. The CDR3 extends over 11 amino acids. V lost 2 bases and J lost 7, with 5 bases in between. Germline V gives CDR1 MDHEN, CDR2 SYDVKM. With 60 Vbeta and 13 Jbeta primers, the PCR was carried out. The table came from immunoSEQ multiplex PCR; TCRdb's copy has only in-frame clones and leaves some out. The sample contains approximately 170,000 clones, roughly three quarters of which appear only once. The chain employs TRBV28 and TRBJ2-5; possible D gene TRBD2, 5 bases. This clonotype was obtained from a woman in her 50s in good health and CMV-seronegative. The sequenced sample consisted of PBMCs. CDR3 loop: CASSLEGTQYF. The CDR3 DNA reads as TGTGCCAGCAGTTTAGAGGGGACCCAGTACTTC.